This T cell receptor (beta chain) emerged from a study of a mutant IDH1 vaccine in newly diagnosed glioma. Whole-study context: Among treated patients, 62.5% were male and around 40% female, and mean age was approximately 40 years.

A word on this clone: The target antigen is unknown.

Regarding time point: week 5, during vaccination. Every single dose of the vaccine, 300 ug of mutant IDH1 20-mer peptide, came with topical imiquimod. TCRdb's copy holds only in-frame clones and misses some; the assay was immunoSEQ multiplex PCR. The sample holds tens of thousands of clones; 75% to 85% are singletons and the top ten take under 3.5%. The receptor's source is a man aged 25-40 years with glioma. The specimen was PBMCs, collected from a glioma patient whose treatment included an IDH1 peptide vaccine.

The CDR3 sequence is CASSLVADANYGYTF. Written as DNA, the CDR3 is TGTGCCAGCAGCTTAGTTGCAGACGCAAACTATGGCTACACCTTC. The chain is built from TRBV7-2 and TRBJ1-2; D remains ambiguous. CDR3 size: 15 residues. Germline CDR1 is SGHTA and CDR2 is FQGNSA. V lost 1 base to trimming and J lost 2 bases, with 11 bases between them.